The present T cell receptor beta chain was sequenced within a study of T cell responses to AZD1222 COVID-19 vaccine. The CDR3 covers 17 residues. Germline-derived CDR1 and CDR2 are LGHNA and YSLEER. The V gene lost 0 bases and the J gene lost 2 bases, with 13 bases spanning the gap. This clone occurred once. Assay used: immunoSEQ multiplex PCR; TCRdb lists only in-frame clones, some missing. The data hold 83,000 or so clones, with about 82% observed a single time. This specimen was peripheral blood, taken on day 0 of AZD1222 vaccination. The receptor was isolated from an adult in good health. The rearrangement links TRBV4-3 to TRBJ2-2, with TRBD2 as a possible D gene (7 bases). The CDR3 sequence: CASSQDFAGANTGELFF. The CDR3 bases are TGCGCCAGCAGCCAAGACTTCGCGGGGGCCAACACCGGGGAGCTGTTTTTT.